The 20 T cell receptor beta chains below were found in one sample sequenced in a study of T cell responses to AZD1222 COVID-19 vaccine. Profiling relied on immunoSEQ multiplex PCR, and the TCRdb table lists in-frame clones only, not all of them. The top ten hold roughly 2.1% of the sample, which has more than 140,000 clones, around 89% seen once. The sample here was peripheral blood, taken on day 0 of AZD1222 vaccination. The receptors were sampled from an adult in good health.

The rearrangement links TRBV14 to TRBJ1-1; tentatively, D is TRBD1 (5 bases). V lost 4 bases and J lost 1, with 13 bases in between. Germline-derived CDR1 and CDR2 are SGHDN and FVKESK. The CDR3 has 15 amino acids. This CDR3 reads CASSLSGGKNTEAFF. CDR3 nucleotide sequence: TGTGCCAGCAGCCTGAGCGGGGGTAAGAACACTGAAGCTTTCTTT. The entire variable domain, with the rest obtained from reference TRBV14 and TRBJ1-1, is as follows: EAGVTQFPSHSVIEKGQTVTLRCDPISGHDNLYWYRRVMGKEIKFLLHFVKESKQDESGMPNNRFLAERTGGTYSTLKVQPAELEDSGVYFCASSLSGGKNTEAFFGQGTRLTVV.

V gene TRBV14 combines with J gene TRBJ2-1, with 9 bases matching TRBD2. The germline gives CDR1 SGHDN, CDR2 FVKESK. Trimming at V came to 1 base and at J to 3 bases, leaving 1 base not matched to a gene. This CDR3 contains 15 residues. CDR3 DNA: TGTGCCAGCAGCCAAGGACTAGCGGTCTACAATGAGCAGTTCTTC. Translated, it gives CASSQGLAVYNEQFF.

This chain joins TRBV7-8 and TRBJ2-1, with a tentative D call TRBD1 (6 bases). Germline V gene sequence: CDR1 SGHVS, CDR2 FQNEAQ. This CDR3 has 15 residues. Trimming removed 4 bases from V and 4 bases from J, with 14 bases in between. The CDR3 DNA reads TGTGCCAGCAGCTCAGACAGGTCTGGGTACAATGAGCAGTTCTTC. Protein: CASSSDRSGYNEQFF.

The gene calls are TRBV9 and TRBJ1-2; D remains ambiguous. Germline CDR1 reads SGDLS; CDR2 reads YYNGEE. Trimming left V 6 bases short and J 3 bases short, with 9 bases between. This CDR3 region has 12 residues. DNA for the CDR3: TGTGCCAGCAAGAGCGGGTACTATGGCTACACCTTC. Its protein is CASKSGYYGYTF.

The CDR3 here is CASSEGTSGYNEQFF. DNA for the CDR3: TGCGCCAGCAGCGAAGGGACTAGCGGGTACAATGAGCAGTTCTTC. The V gene is TRBV5-1, the J gene TRBJ2-1; 12 nucleotides agree with TRBD2. Germline V gene data show CDR1 as SGHRS and CDR2 as YFSETQ. CDR3 size: 15 residues. V lost 4 bases to trimming and J lost 4 bases; unmatched junction nucleotides: 3.

The V gene is TRBV28, the J gene TRBJ2-7; D is unresolved. Germline CDR1 MDHEN, CDR2 SYDVKM. The CDR3 has 12 amino acids. V lost 3 bases, J lost 5 bases, and 8 bases lay in between. This chain's CDR3 is CASSLGLDEQYF. For the CDR3, the DNA is TGTGCCAGCAGTTTGGGTTTGGACGAGCAGTACTTC.

Only one count was recorded for this clone. The rearrangement links TRBV19 to TRBJ2-1; TRBD2 agrees at 13 bases. In germline, CDR1 is LNHDA, CDR2 SQIVND (reference sequence). Trimming cost V 2 bases and J 1 base; bases outside gene matches: 5. This CDR3 is 18 amino acids long. CDR3 DNA: TGTGCCAGTAGTATATTCCGGACTAGCGGGAGTTCCTACAATGAGCAGTTCTTC. As protein: CASSIFRTSGSSYNEQFF.

This rearrangement joins TRBV5-8 to TRBJ2-1; maybe TRBD2 (6 bases). V was pared by 0 bases and J by 8 bases, with 12 bases between. CDR3 size: 14 residues. CDR1 SGHTS and CDR2 YDEGEE come from the germline V gene. CDR3 DNA sequence: TGTGCCAGCAGCTTGGAGGAGGGGTTGGATGAGCAGTTCTTC. Amino acids: CASSLEEGLDEQFF.

The chain recombines TRBV6-2 or TRBV6-3 with TRBJ2-7, with D perhaps TRBD1 (7 bases). Germline V gene data show CDR1 as MNHEY and CDR2 as SVGEGT. V was clipped by 2 bases and J by 4 bases, with 12 bases between them. The CDR3 totals 14 residues. The chain's CDR3 is CASSYGGGEYEQYF. CDR3 in DNA: TGTGCCAGCAGTTACGGAGGGGGCGAGTACGAGCAGTACTTC.

This clone was detected once. CDR3 loop: CASSVGQGNTEAFF. The CDR3 nucleotides are TGTGCCAGCAGCGTCGGACAGGGAAACACTGAAGCTTTCTTT. The chain joins TRBV9 to TRBJ1-1, with 8 bases fitting TRBD1. This CDR3 comprises 14 residues. Trimming cost V 2 bases and J 2 bases; bases outside gene matches: 2. Per the germline V gene, CDR1 is SGDLS and CDR2 is YYNGEE.

The chain couples TRBV28 to TRBJ1-5, with a weak D call TRBD1 (5 bases). The CDR3 runs to 14 residues. Trimming pared 9 bases from V and 6 bases from J, leaving 18 bases between. The germline V gene encodes CDR1 MDHEN and CDR2 SYDVKM. CDR3 sequence reads: CASSGQGEIQPQHF. CDR3 DNA: TGTGCCAGTTCCGGCCAGGGTGAGATTCAGCCCCAGCATTTT.

The chain is built from TRBV7-2 and TRBJ2-7, with 9 bases that match TRBD1. V was clipped by 3 bases and J by 1 base; unmatched bases: 16. The CDR3 extends over 19 amino acids. Germline V gene data show CDR1 as SGHTA and CDR2 as FQGNSA. CDR3 DNA: TGTGCCAGCAGCTTCCCCACTAGAGCCGGGACAGGGATGTCCTACGAGCAGTACTTC. It is translated as CASSFPTRAGTGMSYEQYF.

This CDR3 is CASSRIDRLAGVSEQFF. CDR3 nucleotides: TGTGCCAGCAGTCGTATTGATAGACTAGCGGGAGTATCTGAGCAGTTCTTC. The V and J genes are TRBV6-2 or TRBV6-3 and TRBJ2-1; 12 nucleotides align to TRBD2. V lost 5 bases and J lost 9; bases outside the gene matches: 14. The CDR3 runs to 17 residues. Germline V lookup: CDR1 MNHEY, CDR2 SVGEGT.

The rearrangement links TRBV11-3 to TRBJ2-5, with 14 bases aligning to TRBD2. The junction had 6 bases not matched to a gene; V was cut back by 4 bases and J by 5 bases. The length of the CDR3 is 16 residues. Germline V gene lookup returns CDR1 SGHNT and CDR2 YENEEA. The CDR3 region has the DNA TGTGCCAGCAGCTCGGGACTAGCGGGAGATTATGAGACCCAGTACTTC. Its protein product is CASSSGLAGDYETQYF.

The chain links TRBV6-2 or TRBV6-3 to TRBJ1-1; TRBD1 agrees at 9 bases. CDR3 length equals 15 residues. The germline V gene has CDR1 MNHEY and CDR2 SVGEGT. V trimming: 4 bases; J trimming: 5 bases; junction bases outside the gene matches: 8. CDR3 sequence reads: CASSSPSGQGTEAFF. The CDR3 nucleotides read TGTGCCAGCAGTTCGCCTTCGGGACAGGGAACTGAAGCTTTCTTT.

The chain has TRBV20-1 and TRBJ1-4; D might be TRBD1 (6 bases). The CDR3 is 13 residues long. Germline V CDR1 and CDR2: DFQATT, SNEGSKA (reference sequence). V was cut by 6 bases and J by 8 bases, with 16 bases left in between. In nucleotides, the CDR3 is TGCAGTGCAAGTAGGGGGAATGGGGAAAAACTGTTTTTT. Protein product: CSASRGNGEKLFF.

The chain recombines TRBV6-5 with TRBJ2-2, with 7 bases aligning to TRBD2. After removal of 2 bases from V and 3 bases from J, the junction contained 6 bases not matched to a gene. Germline V lookup: CDR1 MNHEY, CDR2 SVGAGI. This CDR3 contains 16 residues. CDR3 sequence reads: CASSYGSGRDTGELFF. The CDR3 DNA is TGTGCCAGCAGTTACGGCTCGGGGAGGGACACCGGGGAGCTGTTTTTT.

This clone was counted a single time. CDR3 sequence: CASSQGQGALKQYF. CDR3 DNA sequence: TGTGCCAGCAGCCAGGGACAGGGGGCGTTAAAGCAGTACTTC. This chain joins TRBV7-2 and TRBJ2-7; 12 positions agree with TRBD1. The CDR3 has 14 amino acids. The V segment lost 5 bases and the J segment 8 bases; nucleotides outside the gene matches: 7. CDR1 is SGHTA and CDR2 is FQGNSA in the germline V gene.

The CDR3 DNA reads TGTGCCAGCCAAAGGGGGGGGTTATCCTACGAGCAGTACTTC. Translated: CASQRGGLSYEQYF. The J gene is TRBJ2-7, the V gene TRBV27; weak D call: TRBD2 (7 bases). Germline V gene data show CDR1 as MNHEY and CDR2 as SMNVEV (reference sequence). Between the trimmed V and J ends, which lost 8 bases and 1 base, there was a span of 15 bases. This CDR3 has 14 amino acids.

This clone has just a few counts. The genes are TRBV2 and TRBJ2-1; 10 bases map to TRBD1. The V gene's germline CDR1 is SNHLY and CDR2 FYNNEI. The CDR3 runs to 15 residues. The junction had 7 bases not matched to a gene; V was cut back by 3 bases and J by 8 bases. CDR3 in amino acids: CASSDWGQGTDEQFF. The CDR3 nucleotides read TGTGCCAGCAGTGATTGGGGACAGGGGACGGATGAGCAGTTCTTC.